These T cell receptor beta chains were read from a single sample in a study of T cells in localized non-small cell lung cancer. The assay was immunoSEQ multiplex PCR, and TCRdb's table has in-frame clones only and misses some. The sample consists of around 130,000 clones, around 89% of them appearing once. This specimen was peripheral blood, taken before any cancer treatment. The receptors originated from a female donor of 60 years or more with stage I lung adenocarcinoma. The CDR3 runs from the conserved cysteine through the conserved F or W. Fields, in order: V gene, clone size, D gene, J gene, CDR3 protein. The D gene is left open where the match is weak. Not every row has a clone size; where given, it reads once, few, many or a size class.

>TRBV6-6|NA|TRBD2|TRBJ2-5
CASSSPAGVGETQYF
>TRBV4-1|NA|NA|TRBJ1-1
CASSQEGAAMGFF
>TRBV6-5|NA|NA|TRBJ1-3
CASSYGPDSSGNTIYF
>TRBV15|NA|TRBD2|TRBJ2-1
CATRGTSGYNEQFF
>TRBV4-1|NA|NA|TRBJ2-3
CASSPPGAKGGDTQYF
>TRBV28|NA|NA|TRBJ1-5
CASSEGYQPQHF
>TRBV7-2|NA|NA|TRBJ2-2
CASSLVRGRNTGELFF
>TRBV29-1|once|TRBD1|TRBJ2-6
CSAGQGFLSGANVLTF
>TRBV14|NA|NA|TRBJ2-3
CASSQARTFSDTQYF
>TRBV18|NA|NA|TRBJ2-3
CASSPLSGPSTDTQYF